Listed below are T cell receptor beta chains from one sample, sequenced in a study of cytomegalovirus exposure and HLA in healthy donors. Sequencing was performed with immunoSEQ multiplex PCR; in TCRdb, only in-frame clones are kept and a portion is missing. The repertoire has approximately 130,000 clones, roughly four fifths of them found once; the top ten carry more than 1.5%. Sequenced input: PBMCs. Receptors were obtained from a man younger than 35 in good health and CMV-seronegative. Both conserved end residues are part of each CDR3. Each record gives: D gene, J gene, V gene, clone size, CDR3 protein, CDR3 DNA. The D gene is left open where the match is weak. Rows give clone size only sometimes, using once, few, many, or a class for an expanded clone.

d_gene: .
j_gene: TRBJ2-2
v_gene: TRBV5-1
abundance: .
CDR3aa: CASSLQRGGELFF
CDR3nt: TGCGCCAGCAGCTTGCAAAGGGGCGGGGAGCTGTTTTTT

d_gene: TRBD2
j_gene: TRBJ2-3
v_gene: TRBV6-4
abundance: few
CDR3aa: CASSDSLQLAGTDTQYF
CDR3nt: TGTGCCAGCAGTGACTCGCTCCAGCTAGCGGGCACAGATACGCAGTATTTT

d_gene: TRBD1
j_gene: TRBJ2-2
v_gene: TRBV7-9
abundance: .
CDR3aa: CASSPRGQSNTGELFF
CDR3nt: TGTGCCAGCAGCCCCAGGGGACAGTCGAACACCGGGGAGCTGTTTTTT

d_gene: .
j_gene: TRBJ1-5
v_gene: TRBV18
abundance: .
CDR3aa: CASSPRQSNQPQHF
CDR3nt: TGTGCCAGCTCACCTCGACAGAGCAATCAGCCCCAGCATTTT

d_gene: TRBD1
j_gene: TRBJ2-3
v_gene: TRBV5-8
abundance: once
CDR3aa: CASSSWTGGTDTQYF
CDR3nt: TGTGCCAGCAGCTCTTGGACAGGGGGGACAGATACGCAGTATTTT

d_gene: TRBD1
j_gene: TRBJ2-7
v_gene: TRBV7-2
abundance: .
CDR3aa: CASSLARGQGNEQYF
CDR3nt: TGTGCCAGCAGCTTAGCGAGGGGACAGGGCAACGAGCAGTACTTC

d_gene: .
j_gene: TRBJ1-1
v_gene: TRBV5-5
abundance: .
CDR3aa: CASSYDSLNTEAFF
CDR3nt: TGTGCCAGCAGCTATGACAGCTTGAACACTGAAGCTTTCTTT

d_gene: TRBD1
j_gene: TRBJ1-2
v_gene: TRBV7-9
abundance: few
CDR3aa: CASSLGQGDYGYTF
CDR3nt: TGTGCCAGCAGCTTGGGGCAGGGGGACTATGGCTACACCTTC

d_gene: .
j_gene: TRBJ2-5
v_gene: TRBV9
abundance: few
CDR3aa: CASSVSPRETQYF
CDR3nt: TGTGCCAGCAGCGTATCCCCCCGAGAGACCCAGTACTTC

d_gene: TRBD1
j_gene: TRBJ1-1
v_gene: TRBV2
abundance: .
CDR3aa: CASSGDSQNTEAFF
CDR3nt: TGTGCCAGCAGTGGGGACAGTCAGAACACTGAAGCTTTCTTT

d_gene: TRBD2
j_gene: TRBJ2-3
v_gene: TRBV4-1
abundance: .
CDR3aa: CASSPGLAATLTDTQYF
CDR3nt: TGCGCCAGCAGCCCCGGACTAGCGGCCACCCTGACAGATACGCAGTATTTT

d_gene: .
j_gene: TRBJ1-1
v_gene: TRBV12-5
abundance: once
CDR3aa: CASGLKSIPHTEAFF
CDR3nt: TGTGCTAGTGGTTTGAAGAGTATACCACACACTGAAGCTTTCTTT

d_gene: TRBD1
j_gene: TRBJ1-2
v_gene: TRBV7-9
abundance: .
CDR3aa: CASSLDRTGNYGYTF
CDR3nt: TGTGCCAGCAGCCTGGATAGGACAGGGAACTATGGCTACACCTTC

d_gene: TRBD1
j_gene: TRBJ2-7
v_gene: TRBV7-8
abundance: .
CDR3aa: CASSLVGTGGNGEQYF
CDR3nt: TGTGCCAGCAGCTTAGTCGGGACAGGTGGGAATGGCGAGCAGTACTTC

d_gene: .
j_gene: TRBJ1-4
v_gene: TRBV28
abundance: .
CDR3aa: CACRRGWDSKLFF
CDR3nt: TGTGCCTGCCGGAGGGGATGGGACTCAAAACTGTTTTTT

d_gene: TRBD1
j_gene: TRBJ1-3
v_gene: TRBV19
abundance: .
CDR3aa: CASADRGSVNGNTIYF
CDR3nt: TGTGCCAGTGCGGACAGGGGTTCGGTGAATGGAAACACCATATATTTT

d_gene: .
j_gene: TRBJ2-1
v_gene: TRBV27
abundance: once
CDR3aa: CASATLGVYNEQFF
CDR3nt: TGTGCCAGCGCGACCCTAGGAGTCTACAATGAGCAGTTCTTC

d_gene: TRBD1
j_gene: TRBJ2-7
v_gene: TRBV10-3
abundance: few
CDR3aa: CAISAPGQGTYEQYF
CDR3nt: TGTGCCATCAGTGCTCCGGGACAGGGGACCTACGAGCAGTACTTC

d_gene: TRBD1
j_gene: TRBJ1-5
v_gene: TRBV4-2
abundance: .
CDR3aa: CASSQKAPGQGLGSNQPQHF
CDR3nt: TGTGCCAGCAGCCAAAAAGCCCCGGGACAGGGGTTGGGAAGCAATCAGCCCCAGCATTTT

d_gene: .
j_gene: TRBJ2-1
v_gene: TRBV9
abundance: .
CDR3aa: CASSVGVGGPDEWSEQFF
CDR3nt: TGTGCCAGCAGCGTAGGGGTGGGGGGGCCGGATGAGTGGAGTGAGCAGTTCTTC

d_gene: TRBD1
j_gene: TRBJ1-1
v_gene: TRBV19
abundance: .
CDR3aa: CASSVSTGTGVTEAFF
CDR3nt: TGTGCCAGTAGTGTCTCGACCGGGACAGGGGTCACTGAAGCTTTCTTT

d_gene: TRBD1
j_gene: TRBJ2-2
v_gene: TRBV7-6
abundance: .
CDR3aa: CAGRRDSANTGELFF
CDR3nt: TGTGCCGGACGAAGGGACAGCGCGAACACCGGGGAGCTGTTTTTT

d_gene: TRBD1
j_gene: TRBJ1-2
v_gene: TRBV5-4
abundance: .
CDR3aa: CASSPRFDRAGYTF
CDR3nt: TGTGCCAGCAGCCCCCGGTTTGACAGGGCTGGCTACACCTTC

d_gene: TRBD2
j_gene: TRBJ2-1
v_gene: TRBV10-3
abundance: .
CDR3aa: CAIMGTSGGVMNEQFF
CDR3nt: TGTGCCATCATGGGGACTAGCGGGGGGGTTATGAATGAGCAGTTCTTC

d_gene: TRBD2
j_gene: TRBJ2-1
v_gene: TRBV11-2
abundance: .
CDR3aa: CASSGAGLDYHNEQFF
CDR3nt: TGTGCCAGCAGCGGAGCGGGACTAGACTACCACAATGAGCAGTTCTTC

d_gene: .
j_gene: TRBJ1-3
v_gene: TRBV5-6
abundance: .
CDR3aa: CASSFGSSGNTIYF
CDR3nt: TGTGCCAGCAGCTTTGGCAGCTCTGGAAACACCATATATTTT

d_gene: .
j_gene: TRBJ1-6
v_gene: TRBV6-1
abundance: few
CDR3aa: CASSLSRVDNSPLHF
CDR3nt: TGTGCCAGCAGTCTATCCAGGGTCGATAATTCACCCCTCCACTTT

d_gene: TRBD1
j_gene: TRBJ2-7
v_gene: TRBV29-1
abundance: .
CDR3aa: CSIRQGTLYEQYF
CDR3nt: TGCAGCATCCGACAGGGGACCCTTTACGAGCAGTACTTC

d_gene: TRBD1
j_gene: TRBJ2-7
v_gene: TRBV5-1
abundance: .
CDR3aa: CASSSWTGTNYEQYF
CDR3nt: TGCGCCAGCAGCTCGTGGACAGGGACGAACTACGAGCAGTACTTC

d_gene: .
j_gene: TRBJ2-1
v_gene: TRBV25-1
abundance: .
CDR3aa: CASSLANYNEQFF
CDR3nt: TGTGCCAGCTCACTAGCCAACTACAATGAGCAGTTCTTC

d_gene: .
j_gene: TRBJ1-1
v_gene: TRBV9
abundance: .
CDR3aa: CASSTQREGTLNTEAFF
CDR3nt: TGTGCCAGCAGCACCCAACGGGAAGGGACTCTGAACACTGAAGCTTTCTTT

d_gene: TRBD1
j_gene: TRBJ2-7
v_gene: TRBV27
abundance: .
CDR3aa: CASSRDSTYEQYF
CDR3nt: TGTGCCAGCAGTAGGGACAGCACTTACGAGCAGTACTTC

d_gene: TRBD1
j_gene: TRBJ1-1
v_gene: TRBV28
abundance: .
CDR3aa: CASTRDRPTEAFF
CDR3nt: TGTGCCAGCACCCGGGACAGGCCGACTGAAGCTTTCTTT

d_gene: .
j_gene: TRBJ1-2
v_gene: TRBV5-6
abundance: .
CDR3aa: CASGSIVVTDYGYTF
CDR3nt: TGTGCCAGCGGGTCGATTGTTGTAACAGACTATGGCTACACCTTC

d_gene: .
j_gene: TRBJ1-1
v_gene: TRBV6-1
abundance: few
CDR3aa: CASSDQGNTEAFF
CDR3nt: TGTGCCAGCAGTGACCAGGGGAACACTGAAGCTTTCTTT

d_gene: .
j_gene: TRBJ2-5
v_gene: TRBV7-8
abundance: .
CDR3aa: CASTRGGETQYF
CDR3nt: TGTGCCAGCACCAGGGGTGGAGAGACCCAGTACTTC

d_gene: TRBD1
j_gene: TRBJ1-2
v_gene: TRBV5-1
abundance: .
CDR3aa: CASSLAGTGIGYTF
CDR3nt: TGCGCCAGCAGCTTGGCCGGGACAGGGATTGGCTACACCTTC

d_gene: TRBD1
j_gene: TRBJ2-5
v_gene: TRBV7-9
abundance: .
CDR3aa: CASSLFPDRGRVEETQYF
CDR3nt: TGTGCCAGCAGCTTATTCCCGGACAGGGGGCGGGTTGAAGAGACCCAGTACTTC

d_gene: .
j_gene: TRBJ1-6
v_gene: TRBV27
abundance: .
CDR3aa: CASSLGGAGSPLHF
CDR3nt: TGTGCCAGCAGTTTGGGGGGGGCAGGATCACCCCTCCACTTT

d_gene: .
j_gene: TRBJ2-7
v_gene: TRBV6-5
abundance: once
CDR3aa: CASSHGGQKNYEQYF
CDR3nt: TGTGCCAGCAGTCACGGGGGACAGAAAAACTACGAGCAGTACTTC

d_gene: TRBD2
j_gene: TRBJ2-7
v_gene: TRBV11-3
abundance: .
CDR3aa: CASSPGLAGTYEQYF
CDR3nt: TGTGCCAGCAGCCCGGGACTAGCGGGGACCTACGAGCAGTACTTC

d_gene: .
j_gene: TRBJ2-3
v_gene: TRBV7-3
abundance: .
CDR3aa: CASSLSAAKYTQYF
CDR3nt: TGTGCCAGCAGCTTAAGTGCGGCTAAGTATACGCAGTATTTT

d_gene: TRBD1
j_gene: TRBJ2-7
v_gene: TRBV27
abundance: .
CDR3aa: CASSSTGGSSYEQYF
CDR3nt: TGTGCCAGCAGTTCGACAGGGGGTAGCTCCTACGAGCAGTACTTC

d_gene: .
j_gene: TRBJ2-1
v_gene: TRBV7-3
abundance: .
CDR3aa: CASSLVGAHEQFF
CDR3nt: TGTGCCAGCAGCCTAGTGGGGGCCCATGAGCAGTTCTTC

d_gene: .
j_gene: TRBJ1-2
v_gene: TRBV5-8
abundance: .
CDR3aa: CASSLQAGPYGYTF
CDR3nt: TGTGCCAGCAGCTTGCAGGCAGGGCCTTATGGCTACACCTTC

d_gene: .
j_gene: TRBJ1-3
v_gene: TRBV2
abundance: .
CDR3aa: CASSSSGFAGGNTIYF
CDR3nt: .

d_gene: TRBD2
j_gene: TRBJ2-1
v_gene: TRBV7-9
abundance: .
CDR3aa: CASSLGGTKIYNEQFF
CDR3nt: TGTGCCAGCAGCTTAGGAGGGACTAAAATCTACAATGAGCAGTTCTTC

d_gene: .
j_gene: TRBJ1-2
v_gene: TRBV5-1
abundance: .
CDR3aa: CASSSQYRVPNYGYTF
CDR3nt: TGCGCCAGCAGCTCTCAGTACAGGGTACCTAACTATGGCTACACCTTC

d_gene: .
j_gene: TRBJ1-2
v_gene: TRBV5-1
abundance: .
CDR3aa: CASSLGGGPANYGYTF
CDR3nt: TGCGCCAGCAGCTTGGGGGGGGGTCCCGCTAACTATGGCTACACCTTC

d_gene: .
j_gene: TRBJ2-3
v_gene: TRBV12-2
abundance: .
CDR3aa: CASRLSTLAGGDTQYF
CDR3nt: TGTGCAAGTCGCTTAAGTACCCTAGCGGGGGGGGATACGCAGTATTTT

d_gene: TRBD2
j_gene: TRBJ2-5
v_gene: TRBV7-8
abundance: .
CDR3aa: CASRIAGGKGQETQYF
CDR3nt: TGTGCCAGCAGAATAGCGGGGGGGAAAGGACAAGAGACCCAGTACTTC

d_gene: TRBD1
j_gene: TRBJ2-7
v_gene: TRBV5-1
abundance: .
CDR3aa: CASSSLTGGYEQYF
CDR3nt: TGCGCCAGCAGCTCACTGACAGGGGGCTACGAGCAGTACTTC

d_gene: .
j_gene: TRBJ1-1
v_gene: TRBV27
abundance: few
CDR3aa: CASSPDRLGEAFF
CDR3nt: TGTGCCAGCAGTCCCGACAGGTTGGGTGAAGCTTTCTTT

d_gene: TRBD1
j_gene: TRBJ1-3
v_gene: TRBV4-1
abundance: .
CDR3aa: CASSQDVGQGRGNTIYF
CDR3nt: TGCGCCAGCAGCCAAGATGTGGGACAGGGGAGAGGAAACACCATATATTTT